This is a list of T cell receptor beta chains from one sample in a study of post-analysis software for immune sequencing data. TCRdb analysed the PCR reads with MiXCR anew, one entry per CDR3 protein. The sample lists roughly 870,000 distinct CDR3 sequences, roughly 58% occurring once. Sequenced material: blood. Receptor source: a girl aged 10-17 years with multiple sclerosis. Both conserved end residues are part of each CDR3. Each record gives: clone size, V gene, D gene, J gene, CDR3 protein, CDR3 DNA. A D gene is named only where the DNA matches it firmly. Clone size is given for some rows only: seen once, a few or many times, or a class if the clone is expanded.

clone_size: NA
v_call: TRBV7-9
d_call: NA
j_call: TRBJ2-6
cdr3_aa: CASSLVAKSPQGSGANVLTF
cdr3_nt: TGTGCCAGCAGCTTAGTCGCCAAGTCCCCTCAGGGGTCCGGGGCCAACGTCCTGACTTTC

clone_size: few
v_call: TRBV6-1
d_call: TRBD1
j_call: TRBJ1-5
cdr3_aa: CASSARRDRARQPQHF
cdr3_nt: TGTGCCAGCAGTGCACGCCGGGACAGGGCCCGACAGCCCCAGCATTTT

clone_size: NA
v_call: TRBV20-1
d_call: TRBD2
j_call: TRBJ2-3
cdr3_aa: CSAGGRAWSRRRFGTDTQYF
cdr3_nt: TGCAGTGCTGGCGGGAGGGCCTGGAGCAGGCGGCGGTTCGGCACAGATACGCAGTATTTT

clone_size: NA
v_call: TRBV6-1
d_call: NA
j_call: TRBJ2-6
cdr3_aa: CATEAGTLSGANVLTF
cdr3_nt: TGTGCCACCGAGGCAGGTACACTATCTGGGGCCAACGTCCTGACTTTC

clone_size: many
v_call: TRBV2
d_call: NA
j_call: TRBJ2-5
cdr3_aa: CASTLQETQYF
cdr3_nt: TGTGCCAGCACCCTCCAAGAGACCCAGTACTTC

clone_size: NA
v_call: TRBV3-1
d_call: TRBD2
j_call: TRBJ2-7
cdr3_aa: CASSQAGGGRTIYEQYF
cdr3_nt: TGTGCCAGCAGCCAGGCTGGGGGCGGGAGGACGATCTACGAGCAGTACTTC

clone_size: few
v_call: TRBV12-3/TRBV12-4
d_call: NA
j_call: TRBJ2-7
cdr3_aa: CASSLGQGIFYEQYF
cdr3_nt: TGTGCCAGCAGTTTAGGGCAGGGGATTTTCTACGAGCAGTACTTC

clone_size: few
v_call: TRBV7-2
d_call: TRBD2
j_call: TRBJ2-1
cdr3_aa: CASSLGTSGGTEQFF
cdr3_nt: TGTGCCAGCAGCTTAGGGACTAGCGGGGGGACTGAGCAGTTCTTC

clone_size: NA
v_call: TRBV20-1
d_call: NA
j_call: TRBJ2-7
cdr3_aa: CSARAPWAYEQYF
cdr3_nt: TGCAGTGCGAGGGCCCCCTGGGCCTACGAGCAGTACTTC

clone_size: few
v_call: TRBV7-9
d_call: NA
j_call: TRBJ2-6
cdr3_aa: CASSSDLNRVTGANVLTF
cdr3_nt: TGTGCCAGCAGCTCAGATCTAAACAGGGTTACTGGGGCCAACGTCCTGACTTTC

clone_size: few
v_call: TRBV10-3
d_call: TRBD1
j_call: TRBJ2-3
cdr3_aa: CASGGTGGDTQYF
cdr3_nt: TGTGCCAGCGGAGGGACAGGGGGAGATACGCAGTATTTT

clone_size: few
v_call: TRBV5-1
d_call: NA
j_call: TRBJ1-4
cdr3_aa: CASSLAGNDFNEKLFF
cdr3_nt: TGCGCCAGCAGCTTGGCAGGGAACGACTTTAATGAAAAACTGTTTTTT

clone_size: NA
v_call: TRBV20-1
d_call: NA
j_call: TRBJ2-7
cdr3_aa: CSARDPGVAMGEQYF
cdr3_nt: TGCAGTGCTAGAGACCCAGGGGTGGCGATGGGGGAGCAGTACTTC

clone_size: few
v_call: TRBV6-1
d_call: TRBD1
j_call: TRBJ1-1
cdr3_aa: CASSATGAATEAFF
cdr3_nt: TGTGCCAGCAGTGCTACAGGGGCGGCCACTGAAGCTTTCTTT

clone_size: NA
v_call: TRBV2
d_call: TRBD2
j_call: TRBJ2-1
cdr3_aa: CASSAAGTTNFYNEQFF
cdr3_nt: TGTGCCAGCAGTGCAGCCGGGACTACCAATTTCTACAATGAGCAGTTCTTC

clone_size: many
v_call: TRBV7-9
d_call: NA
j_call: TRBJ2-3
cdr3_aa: CASSLRTTRDTQYF
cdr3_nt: TGTGCCAGCAGCTTAAGGACTACCAGGGATACGCAGTATTTT

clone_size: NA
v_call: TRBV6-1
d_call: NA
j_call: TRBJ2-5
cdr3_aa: CASSEGSGKETQYF
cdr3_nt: TGTGCCAGCAGTGAAGGTAGCGGTAAAGAGACCCAGTACTTC

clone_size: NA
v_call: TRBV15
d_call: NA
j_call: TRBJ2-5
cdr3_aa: CATRTGVQETQYF
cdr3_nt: TGTGCCACCAGGACGGGGGTCCAAGAGACCCAGTACTTC

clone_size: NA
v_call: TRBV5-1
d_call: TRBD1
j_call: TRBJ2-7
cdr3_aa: CASSRAGQGAYEQYF
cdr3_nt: TGCGCCAGCAGTCGAGCGGGACAGGGGGCCTACGAGCAGTACTTC

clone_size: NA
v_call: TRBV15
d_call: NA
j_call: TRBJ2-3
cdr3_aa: CATSRVGNGGTDTQYF
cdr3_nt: TGTGCCACCAGCCGAGTTGGCAACGGGGGCACAGATACGCAGTATTTT

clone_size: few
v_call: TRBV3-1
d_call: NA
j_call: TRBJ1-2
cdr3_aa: CASSQVNYGYTF
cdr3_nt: TGTGCCAGCAGCCAAGTTAACTATGGCTACACCTTC

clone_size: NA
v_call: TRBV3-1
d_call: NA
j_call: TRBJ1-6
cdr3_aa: CASSQDQAGNSPLHF
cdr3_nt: TGTGCCAGCAGCCAAGATCAGGCGGGGAATTCACCCCTCCACTTT

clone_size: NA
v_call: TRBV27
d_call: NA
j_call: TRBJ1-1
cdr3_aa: CASSLTGGGRLRNTEAFF
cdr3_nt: TGTGCCAGCAGTTTAACAGGAGGGGGTAGATTGAGGAACACTGAAGCTTTCTTT

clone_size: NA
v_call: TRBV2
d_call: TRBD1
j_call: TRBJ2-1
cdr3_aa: CASWHHPPGQGNNEQFF
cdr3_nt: TGTGCCAGCTGGCATCATCCCCCGGGACAGGGGAATAATGAGCAGTTCTTC

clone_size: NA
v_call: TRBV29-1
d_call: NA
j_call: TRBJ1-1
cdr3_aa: CSVERFATEAFF
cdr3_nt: TGCAGCGTTGAACGCTTCGCGACTGAAGCTTTCTTT

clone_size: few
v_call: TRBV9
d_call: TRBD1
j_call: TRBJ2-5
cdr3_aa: CASSGQGSQETQYF
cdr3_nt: TGTGCCAGCAGCGGACAGGGGAGCCAAGAGACCCAGTACTTC

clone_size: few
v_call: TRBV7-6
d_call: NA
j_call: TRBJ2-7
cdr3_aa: CASSLSQTEVIHEQYF
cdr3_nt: TGTGCCAGCAGCTTATCACAAACCGAGGTAATCCACGAGCAGTACTTC

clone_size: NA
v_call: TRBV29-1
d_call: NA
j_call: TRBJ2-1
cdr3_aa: CSVERIPGRGETYNEQFF
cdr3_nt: TGCAGCGTTGAACGGATACCGGGTAGGGGCGAGACCTACAATGAGCAGTTCTTC

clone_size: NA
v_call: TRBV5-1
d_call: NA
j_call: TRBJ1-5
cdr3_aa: CASSLGGVGQPQHF
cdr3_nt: TGCGCCAGCAGCTTGGGGGGAGTCGGTCAGCCCCAGCATTTT

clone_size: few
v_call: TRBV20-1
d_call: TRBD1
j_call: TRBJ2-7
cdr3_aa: CSATPGTGANEQYF
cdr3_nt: TGCAGTGCTACCCCCGGGACAGGGGCCAACGAGCAGTACTTC

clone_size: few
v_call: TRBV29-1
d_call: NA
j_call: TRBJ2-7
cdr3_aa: CSVELGQLYEQYF
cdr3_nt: TGCAGCGTTGAACTAGGTCAGCTTTACGAGCAGTACTTC

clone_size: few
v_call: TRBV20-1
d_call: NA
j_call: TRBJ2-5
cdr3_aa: CSATPTRSRETQYF
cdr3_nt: TGCAGTGCGACCCCGACTAGGTCGCGGGAGACCCAGTACTTC

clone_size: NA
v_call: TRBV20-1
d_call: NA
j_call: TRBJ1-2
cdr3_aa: CSARDQKGREDGYTF
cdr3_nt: TGCAGTGCTAGAGATCAGAAGGGCAGGGAAGATGGCTACACCTTC

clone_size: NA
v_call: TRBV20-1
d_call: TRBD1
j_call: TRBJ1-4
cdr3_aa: CSAIHPGQTNEKLFF
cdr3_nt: TGCAGTGCGATCCACCCGGGACAGACTAATGAAAAACTGTTTTTT

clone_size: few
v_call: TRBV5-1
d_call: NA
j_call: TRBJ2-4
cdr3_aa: CASSFSLAGNIQYF
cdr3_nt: TGCGCCAGCAGCTTCTCACTAGCCGGAAACATTCAGTACTTC

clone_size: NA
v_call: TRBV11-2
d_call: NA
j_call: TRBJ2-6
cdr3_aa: CASRSRDGVIFSGVNVLTF
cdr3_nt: TGTGCCAGCAGGTCCCGTGACGGGGTTATTTTCTCTGGGGTCAACGTCCTGACTTTC

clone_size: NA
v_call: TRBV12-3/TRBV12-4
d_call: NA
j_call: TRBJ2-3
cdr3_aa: CASTLGTTHTDTQYF
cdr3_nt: TGTGCCAGCACTCTGGGGACAACACACACAGATACGCAGTATTTT

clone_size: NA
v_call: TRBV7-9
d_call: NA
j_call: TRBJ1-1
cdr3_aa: CASSLLQNTEAFF
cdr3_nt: TGTGCCAGCAGCTTATTACAGAACACTGAAGCTTTCTTT

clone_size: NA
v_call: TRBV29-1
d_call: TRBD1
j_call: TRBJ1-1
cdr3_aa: CSVVTGLGGEAFF
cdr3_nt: TGCAGCGTTGTGACAGGGTTAGGGGGTGAAGCTTTCTTT

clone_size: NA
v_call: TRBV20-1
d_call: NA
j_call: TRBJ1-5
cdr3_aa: CSARRGEISNQPQHF
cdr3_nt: TGCAGTGCTCGGAGGGGGGAGATCAGCAATCAGCCCCAGCATTTT

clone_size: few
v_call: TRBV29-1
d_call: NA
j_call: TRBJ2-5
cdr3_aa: CSVSDGQETQYF
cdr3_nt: TGCAGCGTTTCTGACGGGCAAGAGACCCAGTACTTC

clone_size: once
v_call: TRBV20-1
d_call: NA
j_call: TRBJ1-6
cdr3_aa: CSAREAQGSSPLHF
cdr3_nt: TGCAGTGCTAGAGAGGCCCAGGGTAGCTCACCCCTCCACTTT

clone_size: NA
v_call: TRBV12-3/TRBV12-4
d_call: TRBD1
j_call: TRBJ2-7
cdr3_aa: CASSFGTGTYEQYF
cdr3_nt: TGCGCCAGCAGCTTTGGGACAGGCACCTACGAGCAGTACTTC

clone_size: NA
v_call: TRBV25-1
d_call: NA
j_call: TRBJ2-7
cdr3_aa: CASSDVGPNYEQYF
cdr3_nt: TGCGCCAGCAGTGACGTGGGTCCCAACTACGAGCAGTACTTC

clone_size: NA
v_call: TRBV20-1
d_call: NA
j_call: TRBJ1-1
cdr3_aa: CSARDPGREAFF
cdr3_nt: TGCAGTGCTAGAGATCCCGGACGGGAAGCTTTCTTT

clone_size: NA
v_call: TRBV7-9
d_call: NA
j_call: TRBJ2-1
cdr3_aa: CASSYLRGQFF
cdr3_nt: TGTGCCAGCAGCTACCTTAGGGGGCAGTTCTTC

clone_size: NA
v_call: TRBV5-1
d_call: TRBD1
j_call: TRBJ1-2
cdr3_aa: CASSWGQTNYGYTF
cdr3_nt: TGCGCCAGCAGCTGGGGACAGACTAACTATGGCTACACCTTC

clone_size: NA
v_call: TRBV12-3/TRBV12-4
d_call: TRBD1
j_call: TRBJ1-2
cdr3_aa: CASSELRGGKGYGYTF
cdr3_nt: TGTGCCAGCAGTGAGTTGCGAGGGGGCAAGGGGTATGGCTACACCTTC

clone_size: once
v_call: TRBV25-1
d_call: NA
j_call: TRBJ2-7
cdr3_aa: CASSESMGGSYNEQYF
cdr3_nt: TGTGCCAGCAGTGAATCTATGGGGGGCTCCTACAATGAGCAGTACTTC

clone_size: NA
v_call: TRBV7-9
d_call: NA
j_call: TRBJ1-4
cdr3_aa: CASTRETNEKLFF
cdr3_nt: TGTGCCAGCACCAGGGAGACTAATGAAAAACTGTTTTTT

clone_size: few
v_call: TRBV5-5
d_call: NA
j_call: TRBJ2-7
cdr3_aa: CASSPWAGNEQYF
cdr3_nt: TGTGCCAGCAGCCCGTGGGCAGGGAACGAGCAGTACTTC

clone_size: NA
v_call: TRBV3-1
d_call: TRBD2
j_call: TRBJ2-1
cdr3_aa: CASSQKGGGAYNEQFF
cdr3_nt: TGTGCCAGCAGCCAGAAGGGCGGGGGGGCCTACAATGAGCAGTTCTTC

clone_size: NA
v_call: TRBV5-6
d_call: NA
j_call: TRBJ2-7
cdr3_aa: CASSLSLDFSYEQYF
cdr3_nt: TGCGCCAGCAGCTTGAGTCTGGACTTCTCCTACGAGCAGTACTTC

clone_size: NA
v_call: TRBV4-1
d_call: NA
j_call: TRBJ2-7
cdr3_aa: CASSQVQGKALGGYYEQYF
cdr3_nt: TGCGCCAGCAGCCAAGTACAGGGGAAGGCTTTGGGGGGTTATTACGAGCAGTACTTC